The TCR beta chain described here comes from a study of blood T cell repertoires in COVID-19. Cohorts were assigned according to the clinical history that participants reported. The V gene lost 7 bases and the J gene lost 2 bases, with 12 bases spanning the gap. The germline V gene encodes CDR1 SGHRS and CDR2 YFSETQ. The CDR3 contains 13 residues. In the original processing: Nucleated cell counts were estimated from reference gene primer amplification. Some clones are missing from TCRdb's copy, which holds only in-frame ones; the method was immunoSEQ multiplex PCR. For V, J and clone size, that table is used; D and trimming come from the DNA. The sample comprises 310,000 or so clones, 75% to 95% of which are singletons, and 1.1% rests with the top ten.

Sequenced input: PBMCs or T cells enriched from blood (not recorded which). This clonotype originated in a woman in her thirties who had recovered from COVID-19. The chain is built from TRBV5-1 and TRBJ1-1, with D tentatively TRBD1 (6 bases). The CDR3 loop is CASRRGQNTEAFF. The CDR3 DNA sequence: TGCGCCAGCCGCCGGGGACAAAACACTGAAGCTTTCTTT.